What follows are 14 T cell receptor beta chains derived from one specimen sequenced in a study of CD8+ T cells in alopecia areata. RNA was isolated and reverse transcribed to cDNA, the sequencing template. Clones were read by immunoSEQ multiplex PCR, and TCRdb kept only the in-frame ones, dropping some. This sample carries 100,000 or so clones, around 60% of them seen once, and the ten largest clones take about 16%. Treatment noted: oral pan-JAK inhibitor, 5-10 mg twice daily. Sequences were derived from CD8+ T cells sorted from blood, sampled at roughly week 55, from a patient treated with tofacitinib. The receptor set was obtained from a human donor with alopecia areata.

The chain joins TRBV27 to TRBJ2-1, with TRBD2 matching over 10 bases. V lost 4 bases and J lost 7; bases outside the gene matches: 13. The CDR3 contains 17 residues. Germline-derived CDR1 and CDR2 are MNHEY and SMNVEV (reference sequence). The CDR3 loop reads CASSSRLRAGGINEQFF. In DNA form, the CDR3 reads TGTGCCAGCAGTTCGCGTCTCCGAGCGGGGGGGATAAATGAGCAGTTCTTC.

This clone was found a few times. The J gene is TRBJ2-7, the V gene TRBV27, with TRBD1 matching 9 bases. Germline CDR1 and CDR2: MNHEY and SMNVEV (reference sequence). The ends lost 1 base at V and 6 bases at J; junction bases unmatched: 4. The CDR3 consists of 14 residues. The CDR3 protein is CASSLLGQGVEQYF. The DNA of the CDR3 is TGTGCCAGCAGTTTATTGGGACAGGGTGTCGAGCAGTACTTC.

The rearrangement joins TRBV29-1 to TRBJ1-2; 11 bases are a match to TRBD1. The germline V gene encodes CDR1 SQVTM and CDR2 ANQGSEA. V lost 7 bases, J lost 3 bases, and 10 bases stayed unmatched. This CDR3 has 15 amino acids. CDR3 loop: CSAEGGQGAYYGYTF. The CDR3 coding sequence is TGCAGCGCCGAGGGTGGACAGGGGGCATACTATGGCTACACCTTC. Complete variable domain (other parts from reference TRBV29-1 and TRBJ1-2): SAVISQKPSRDICQRGTSLTIQCQVDSQVTMMFWYRQQPGQSLTLIATANQGSEATYESGFVIDKFPISRPNLTFSTLTVSNMSPEDSSIYLCSAEGGQGAYYGYTFGSGTRLTVV.

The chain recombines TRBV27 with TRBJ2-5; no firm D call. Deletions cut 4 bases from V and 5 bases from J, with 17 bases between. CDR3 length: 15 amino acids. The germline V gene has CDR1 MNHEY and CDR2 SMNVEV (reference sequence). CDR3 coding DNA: TGTGCCAGCAGTTCCCGACCCCTGGCCGGTGAGACCCAGTACTTC. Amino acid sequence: CASSSRPLAGETQYF.

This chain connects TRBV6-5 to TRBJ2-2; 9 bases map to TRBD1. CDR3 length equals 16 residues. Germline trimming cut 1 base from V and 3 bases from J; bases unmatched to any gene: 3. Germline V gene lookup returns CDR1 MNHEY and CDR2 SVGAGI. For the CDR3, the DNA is TGTGCCAGCAGTTACTGGACAGGGGTGGACACCGGGGAGCTGTTTTTT. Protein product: CASSYWTGVDTGELFF.

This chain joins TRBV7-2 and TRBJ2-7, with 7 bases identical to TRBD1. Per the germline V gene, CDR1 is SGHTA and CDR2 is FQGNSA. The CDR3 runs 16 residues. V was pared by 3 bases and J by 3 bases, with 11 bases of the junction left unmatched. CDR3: CASSFFSGTDYYEQYF. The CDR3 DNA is TGTGCCAGCAGCTTTTTCTCCGGGACAGATTACTACGAGCAGTACTTC.

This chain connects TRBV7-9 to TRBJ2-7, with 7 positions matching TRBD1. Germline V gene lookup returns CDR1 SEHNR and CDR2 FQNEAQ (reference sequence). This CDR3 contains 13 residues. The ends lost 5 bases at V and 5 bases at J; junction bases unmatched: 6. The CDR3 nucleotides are TGTGCCAGCAGCGCATACGACAGGGACGAGCAGTACTTC. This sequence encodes CASSAYDRDEQYF.

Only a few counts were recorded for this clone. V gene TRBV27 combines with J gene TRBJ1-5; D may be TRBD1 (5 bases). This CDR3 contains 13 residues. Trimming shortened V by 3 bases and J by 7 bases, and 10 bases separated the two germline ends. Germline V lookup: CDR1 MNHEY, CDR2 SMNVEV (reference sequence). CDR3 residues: CASSLGGRQPQHF. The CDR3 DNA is TGTGCCAGCAGTTTGGGGGGACGGCAGCCCCAGCATTTT.

The CDR3 sequence: CASSQGGNTEAFF. The CDR3 DNA reads TGTGCCAGCAGCCAAGGAGGAAACACTGAAGCTTTCTTT. The chain recombines TRBV7-9 with TRBJ1-1; D remains unclear. Trimming removed 5 bases at V and 2 bases at J, with 9 bases between. The germline CDR1 and CDR2 sequences are SEHNR and FQNEAQ (reference sequence). This CDR3 has 13 residues.

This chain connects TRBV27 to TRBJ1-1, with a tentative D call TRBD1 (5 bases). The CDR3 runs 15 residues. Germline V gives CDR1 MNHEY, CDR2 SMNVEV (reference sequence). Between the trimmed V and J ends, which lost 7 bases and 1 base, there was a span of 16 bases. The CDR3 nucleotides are TGTGCCAGCAATACACGGGGGAAAGGGAACACTGAAGCTTTCTTT. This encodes CASNTRGKGNTEAFF.

CDR3 sequence: CSVVEGYRQETQYF. Here the CDR3 DNA reads TGCAGCGTTGTAGAGGGCTACAGACAAGAGACCCAGTACTTC. The chain links TRBV29-1 to TRBJ2-5, with D perhaps matching TRBD2 (5 bases). The V gene lost 4 bases and the J gene lost 2 bases, with 14 bases spanning the gap. Germline loops: CDR1 SQVTM, CDR2 ANQGSEA. The CDR3 is 14 residues long. Variable domain in full (rest from reference TRBV29-1 and TRBJ2-5): SAVISQKPSRDICQRGTSLTIQCQVDSQVTMMFWYRQQPGQSLTLIATANQGSEATYESGFVIDKFPISRPNLTFSTLTVSNMSPEDSSIYLCSVVEGYRQETQYFGPGTRLLVL.

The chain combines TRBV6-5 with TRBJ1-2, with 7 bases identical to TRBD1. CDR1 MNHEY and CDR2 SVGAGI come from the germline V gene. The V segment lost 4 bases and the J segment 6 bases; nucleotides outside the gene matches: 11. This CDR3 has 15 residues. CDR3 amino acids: CASSFGQGGKDGYTF. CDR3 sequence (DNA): TGTGCCAGCAGTTTCGGTCAGGGGGGCAAAGATGGCTACACCTTC.

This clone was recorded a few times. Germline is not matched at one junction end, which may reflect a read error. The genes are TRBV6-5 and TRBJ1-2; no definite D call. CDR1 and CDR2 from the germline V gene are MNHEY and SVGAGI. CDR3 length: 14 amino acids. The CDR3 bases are TGTGCCATCAGTGAAATACCGAATAACTATGGCTACACCTTC. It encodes CAISEIPNNYGYTF.

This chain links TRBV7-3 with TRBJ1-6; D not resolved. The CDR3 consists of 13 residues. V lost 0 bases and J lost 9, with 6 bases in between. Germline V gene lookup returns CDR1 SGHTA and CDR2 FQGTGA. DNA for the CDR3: TGTGCCAGCAGCTTAACGGGGATTTCACCCCTCCACTTT. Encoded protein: CASSLTGISPLHF.